This TCR beta chain was documented in a study of blood T cells in healthy people across ages. It was with a sample-barcoded 5' primer and a J-beta primer mix that a second PCR of roughly 6 to 12 cycles was run. Unique molecular identifiers of 12 random nucleotides labeled each cDNA. TCRdb reanalysed the 5' RACE reads using MiXCR and keeps one entry per CDR3 protein. The sample has roughly 1.5 million distinct CDR3 sequences; around 40% are singletons. Material for sequencing was blood. The source of this sequence is a young woman in good health.

The CDR3, as DNA: TGCGCCAGCAGCCAAGCTCAGGGGCCTAATGAAAAACTGTTTTTT. It encodes CASSQAQGPNEKLFF. V gene TRBV4-3 combines with J gene TRBJ1-4, with a possible D match to TRBD1 (6 bases). Trimming shortened V by 1 base and J by 3 bases, and 9 bases separated the two germline ends. CDR3 length equals 15 residues. Germline CDR1 reads LGHNA; CDR2 reads YSLEER.